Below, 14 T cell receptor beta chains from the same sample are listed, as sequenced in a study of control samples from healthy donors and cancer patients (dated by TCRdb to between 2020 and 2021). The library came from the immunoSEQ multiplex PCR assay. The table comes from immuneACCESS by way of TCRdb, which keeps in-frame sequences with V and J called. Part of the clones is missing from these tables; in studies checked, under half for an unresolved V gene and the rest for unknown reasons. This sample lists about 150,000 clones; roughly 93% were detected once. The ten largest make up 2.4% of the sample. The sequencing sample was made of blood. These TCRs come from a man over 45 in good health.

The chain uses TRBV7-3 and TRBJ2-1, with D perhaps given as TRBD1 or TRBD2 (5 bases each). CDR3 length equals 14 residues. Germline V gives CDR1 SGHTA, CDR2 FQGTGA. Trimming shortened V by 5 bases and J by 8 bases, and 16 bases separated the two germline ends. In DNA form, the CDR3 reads TGTGCCAGCAGCAAACCGGGGACGAGCGATGAGCAGTTCTTC. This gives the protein CASSKPGTSDEQFF.

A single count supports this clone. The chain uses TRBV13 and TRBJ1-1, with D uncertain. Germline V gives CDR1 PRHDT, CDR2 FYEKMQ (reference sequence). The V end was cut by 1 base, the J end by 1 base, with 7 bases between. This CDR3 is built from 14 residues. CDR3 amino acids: CASSLEAGNTEAFF. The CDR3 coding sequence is TGTGCCAGCAGCTTAGAGGCGGGGAACACTGAAGCTTTCTTT.

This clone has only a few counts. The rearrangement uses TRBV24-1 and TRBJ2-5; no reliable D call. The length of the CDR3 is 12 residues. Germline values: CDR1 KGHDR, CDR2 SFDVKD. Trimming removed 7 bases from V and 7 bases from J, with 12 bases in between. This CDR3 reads CATSPSKGTQYF. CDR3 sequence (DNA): TGTGCCACCAGCCCTTCTAAGGGGACCCAGTACTTC.

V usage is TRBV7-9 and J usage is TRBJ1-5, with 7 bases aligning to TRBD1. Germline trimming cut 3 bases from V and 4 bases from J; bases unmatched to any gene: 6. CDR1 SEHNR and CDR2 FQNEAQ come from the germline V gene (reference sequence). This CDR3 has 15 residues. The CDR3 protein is CASSLGNRGNQPQHF. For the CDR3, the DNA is TGTGCCAGCAGCTTGGGCAACAGGGGAAATCAGCCCCAGCATTTT. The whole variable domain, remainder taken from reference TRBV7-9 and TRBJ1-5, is DTGVSQNPRHKITKRGQNVTFRCDPISEHNRLYWYRQTLGQGPEFLTYFQNEAQLEKSRLLSDRFSAERPKGSFSTLEIQRTEQGDSAMYLCASSLGNRGNQPQHFGDGTRLSIL.

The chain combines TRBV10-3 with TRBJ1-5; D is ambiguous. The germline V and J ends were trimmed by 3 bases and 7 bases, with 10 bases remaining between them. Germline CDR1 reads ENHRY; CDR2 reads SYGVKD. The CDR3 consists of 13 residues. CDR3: CAISEKGGQPQHF. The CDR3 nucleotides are TGTGCCATCAGTGAAAAGGGAGGCCAGCCCCAGCATTTT.

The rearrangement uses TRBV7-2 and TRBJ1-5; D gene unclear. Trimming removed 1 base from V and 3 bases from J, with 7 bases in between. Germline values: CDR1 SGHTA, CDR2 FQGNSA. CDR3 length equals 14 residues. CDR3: CASSLGGNNQPQHF. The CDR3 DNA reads TGTGCCAGCAGCTTAGGAGGGAACAATCAGCCCCAGCATTTT.

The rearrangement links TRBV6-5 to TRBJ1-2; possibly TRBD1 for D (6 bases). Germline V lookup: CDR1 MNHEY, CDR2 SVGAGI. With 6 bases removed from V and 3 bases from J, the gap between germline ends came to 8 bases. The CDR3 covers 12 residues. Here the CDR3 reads CASRHRDYGYTF. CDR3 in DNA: TGTGCCAGCAGGCACAGGGACTATGGCTACACCTTC.

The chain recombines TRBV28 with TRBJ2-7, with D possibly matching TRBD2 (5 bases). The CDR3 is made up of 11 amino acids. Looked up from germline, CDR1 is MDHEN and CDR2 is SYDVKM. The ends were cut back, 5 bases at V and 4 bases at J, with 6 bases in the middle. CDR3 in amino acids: CASSERYEQYF. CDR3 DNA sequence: TGTGCCAGCAGTGAGCGGTACGAGCAGTACTTC.

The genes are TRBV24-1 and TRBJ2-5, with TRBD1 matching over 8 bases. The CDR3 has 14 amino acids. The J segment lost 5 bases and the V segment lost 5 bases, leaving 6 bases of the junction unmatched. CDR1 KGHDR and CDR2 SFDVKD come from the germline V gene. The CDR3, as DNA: TGTGCCACCAGTGCCCGGACAGGGTACGAGACCCAGTACTTC. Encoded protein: CATSARTGYETQYF.

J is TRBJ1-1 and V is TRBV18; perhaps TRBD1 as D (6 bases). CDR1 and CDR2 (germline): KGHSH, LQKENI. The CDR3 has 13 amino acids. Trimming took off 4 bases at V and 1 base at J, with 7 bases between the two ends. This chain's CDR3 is CASSLGGNTEAFF. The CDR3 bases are TGTGCCAGCTCACTAGGGGGGAACACTGAAGCTTTCTTT.

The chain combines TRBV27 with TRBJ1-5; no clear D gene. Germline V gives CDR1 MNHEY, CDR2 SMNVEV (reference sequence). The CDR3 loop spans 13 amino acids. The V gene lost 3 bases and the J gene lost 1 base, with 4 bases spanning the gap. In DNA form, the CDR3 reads TGTGCCAGCAGTTTGGGGAGCAATCAGCCCCAGCATTTT. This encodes CASSLGSNQPQHF.

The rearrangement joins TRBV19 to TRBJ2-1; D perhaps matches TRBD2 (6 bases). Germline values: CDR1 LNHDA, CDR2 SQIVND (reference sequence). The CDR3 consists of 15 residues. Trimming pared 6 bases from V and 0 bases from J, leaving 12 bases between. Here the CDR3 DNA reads TGTGCCAGTAGCCCACTAGCAGGCTCCTACAATGAGCAGTTCTTC. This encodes CASSPLAGSYNEQFF. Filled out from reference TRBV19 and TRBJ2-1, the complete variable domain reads DGGITQSPKYLFRKEGQNVTLSCEQNLNHDAMYWYRQDPGQGLRLIYYSQIVNDFQKGDIAEGYSVSREKKESFPLTVTSAQKNPTAFYLCASSPLAGSYNEQFFGPGTRLTVL.

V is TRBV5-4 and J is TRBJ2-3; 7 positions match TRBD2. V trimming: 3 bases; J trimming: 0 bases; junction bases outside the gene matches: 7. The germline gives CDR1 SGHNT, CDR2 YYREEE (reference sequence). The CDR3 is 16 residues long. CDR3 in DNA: TGTGCCAGCAGCTCCTCGGGGGAGGGGAGCACAGATACGCAGTATTTT. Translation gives CASSSSGEGSTDTQYF.

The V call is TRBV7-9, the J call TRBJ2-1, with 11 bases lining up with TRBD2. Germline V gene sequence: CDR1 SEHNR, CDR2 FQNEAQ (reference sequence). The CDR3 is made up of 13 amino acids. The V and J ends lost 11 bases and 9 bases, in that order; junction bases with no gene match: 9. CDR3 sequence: CAAGASGRFEQFF. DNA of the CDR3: TGTGCCGCCGGGGCTAGCGGGAGGTTTGAGCAGTTCTTC. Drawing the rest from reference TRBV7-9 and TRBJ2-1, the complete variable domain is DTGVSQNPRHKITKRGQNVTFRCDPISEHNRLYWYRQTLGQGPEFLTYFQNEAQLEKSRLLSDRFSAERPKGSFSTLEIQRTEQGDSAMYLCAAGASGRFEQFFGPGTRLTVL.